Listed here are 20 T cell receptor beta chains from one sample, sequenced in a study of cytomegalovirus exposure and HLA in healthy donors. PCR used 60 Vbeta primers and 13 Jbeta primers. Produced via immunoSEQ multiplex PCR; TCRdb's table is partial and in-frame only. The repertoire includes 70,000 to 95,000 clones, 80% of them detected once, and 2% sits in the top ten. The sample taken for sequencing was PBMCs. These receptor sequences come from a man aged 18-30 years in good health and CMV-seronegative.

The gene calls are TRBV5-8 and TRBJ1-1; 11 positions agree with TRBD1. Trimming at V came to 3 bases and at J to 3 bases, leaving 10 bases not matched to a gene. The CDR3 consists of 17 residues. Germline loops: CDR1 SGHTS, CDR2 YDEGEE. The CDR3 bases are TGTGCCAGCAGCTCCGGACAGGGGGCAAGCGGGGACACTGAAGCTTTCTTT. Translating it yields CASSSGQGASGDTEAFF. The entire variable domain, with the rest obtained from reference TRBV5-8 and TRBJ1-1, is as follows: EAGVTQSPTHLIKTRGQQATLRCSPISGHTSVYWYQQALGLGLQFLLWYDEGEERNRGNFPPRFSGRQFPNYSSELNVNALELEDSALYLCASSSGQGASGDTEAFFGQGTRLTVV.

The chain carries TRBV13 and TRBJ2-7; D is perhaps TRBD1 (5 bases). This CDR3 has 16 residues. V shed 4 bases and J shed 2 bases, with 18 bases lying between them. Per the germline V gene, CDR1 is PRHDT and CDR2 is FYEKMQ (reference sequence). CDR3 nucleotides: TGTGCCAGCAGCTCAACCGACAGTTCAACCACCTACGAGCAGTACTTC. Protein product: CASSSTDSSTTYEQYF.

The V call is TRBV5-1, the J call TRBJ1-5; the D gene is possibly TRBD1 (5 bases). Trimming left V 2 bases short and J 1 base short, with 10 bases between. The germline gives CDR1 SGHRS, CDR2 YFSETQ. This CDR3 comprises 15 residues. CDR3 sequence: CASSLTGDSNQPQHF. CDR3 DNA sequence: TGCGCCAGCAGCTTAACAGGAGACAGCAATCAGCCCCAGCATTTT.

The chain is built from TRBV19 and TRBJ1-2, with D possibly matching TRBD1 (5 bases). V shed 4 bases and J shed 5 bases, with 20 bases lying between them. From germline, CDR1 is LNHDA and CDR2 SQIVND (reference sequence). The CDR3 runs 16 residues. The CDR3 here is CASSNSYAGVKYGYTF. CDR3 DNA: TGTGCCAGTAGTAACTCCTATGCGGGGGTTAAGTATGGCTACACCTTC.

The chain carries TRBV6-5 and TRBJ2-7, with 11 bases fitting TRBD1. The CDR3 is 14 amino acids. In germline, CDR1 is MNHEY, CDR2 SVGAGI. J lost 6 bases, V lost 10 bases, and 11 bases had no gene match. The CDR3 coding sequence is TGTGCCACTCGGAGCTCCGGGACAGGGGGCGAGCAGTACTTC. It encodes CATRSSGTGGEQYF.

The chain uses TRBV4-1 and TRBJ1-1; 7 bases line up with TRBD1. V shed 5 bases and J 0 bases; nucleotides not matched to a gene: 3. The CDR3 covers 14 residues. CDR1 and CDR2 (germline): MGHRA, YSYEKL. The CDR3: CASSVGQMNTEAFF. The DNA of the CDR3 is TGCGCCAGCAGCGTGGGACAGATGAACACTGAAGCTTTCTTT.

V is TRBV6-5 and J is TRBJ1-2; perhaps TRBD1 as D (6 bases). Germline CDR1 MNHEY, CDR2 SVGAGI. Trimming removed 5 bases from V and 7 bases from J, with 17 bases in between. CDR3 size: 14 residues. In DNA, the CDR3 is TGTGCCAGCAGTGGAACCGGACAGTTGGGTGGCTACACCTTC. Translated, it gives CASSGTGQLGGYTF.

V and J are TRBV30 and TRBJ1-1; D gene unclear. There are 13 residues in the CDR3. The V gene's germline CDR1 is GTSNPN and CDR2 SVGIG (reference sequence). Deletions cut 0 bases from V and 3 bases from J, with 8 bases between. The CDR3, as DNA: TGTGCCTGGAGTGTACACAGAGACACTGAAGCTTTCTTT. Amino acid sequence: CAWSVHRDTEAFF. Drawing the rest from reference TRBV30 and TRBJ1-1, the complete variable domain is SQTIHQWPATLVQPVGSPLSLECTVEGTSNPNLYWYRQAAGRGLQLLFYSVGIGQISSEVPQNLSASRPQDRQFILSSKKLLLSDSGFYLCAWSVHRDTEAFFGQGTRLTVV.

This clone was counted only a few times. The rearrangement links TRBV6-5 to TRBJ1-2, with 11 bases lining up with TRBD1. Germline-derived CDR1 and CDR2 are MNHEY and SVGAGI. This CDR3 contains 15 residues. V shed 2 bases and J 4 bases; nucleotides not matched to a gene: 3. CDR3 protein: CASSYAGTGGYGYTF. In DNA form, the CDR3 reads TGTGCCAGCAGTTACGCCGGGACAGGGGGCTATGGCTACACCTTC.

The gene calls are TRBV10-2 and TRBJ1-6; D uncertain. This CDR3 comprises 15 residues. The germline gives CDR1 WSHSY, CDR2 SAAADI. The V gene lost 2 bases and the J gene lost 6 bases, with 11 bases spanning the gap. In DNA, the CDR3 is TGCGCCAGCAGTGAGCAAATGGGCATTAATTCACCCCTCCACTTT. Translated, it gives CASSEQMGINSPLHF.

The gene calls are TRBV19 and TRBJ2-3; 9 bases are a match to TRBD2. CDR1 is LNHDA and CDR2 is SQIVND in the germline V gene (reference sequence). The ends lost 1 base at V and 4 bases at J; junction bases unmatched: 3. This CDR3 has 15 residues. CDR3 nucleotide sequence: TGTGCCAGTAGTATAGGCGGGGGGGCGTCAGATACGCAGTATTTT. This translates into CASSIGGGASDTQYF.

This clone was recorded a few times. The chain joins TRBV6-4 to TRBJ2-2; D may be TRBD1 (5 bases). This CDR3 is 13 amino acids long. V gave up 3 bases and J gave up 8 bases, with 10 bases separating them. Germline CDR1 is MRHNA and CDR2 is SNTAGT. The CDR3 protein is CASSEGPAGELFF. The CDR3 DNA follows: TGTGCCAGCAGTGAGGGGCCGGCGGGGGAGCTGTTTTTT.

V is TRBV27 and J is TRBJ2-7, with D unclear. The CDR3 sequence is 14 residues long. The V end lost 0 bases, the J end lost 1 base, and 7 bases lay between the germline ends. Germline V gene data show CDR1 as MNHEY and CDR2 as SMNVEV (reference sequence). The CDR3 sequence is CASSLSPYSYEQYF. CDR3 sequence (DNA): TGTGCCAGCAGTTTATCACCCTATTCCTACGAGCAGTACTTC.

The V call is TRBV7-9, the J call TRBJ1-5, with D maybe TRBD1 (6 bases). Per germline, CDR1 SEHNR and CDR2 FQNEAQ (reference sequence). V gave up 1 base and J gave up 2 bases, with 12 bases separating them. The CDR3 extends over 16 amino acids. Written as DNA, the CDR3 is TGTGCCAGCAGCTTAGAACAGGGTCACGGCAATCAGCCCCAGCATTTT. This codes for CASSLEQGHGNQPQHF.

DNA of the CDR3: TGTGCCAGCAGCCCTAGCGGGCAGTCCTACAATGAGCAGTTCTTC. Translation gives CASSPSGQSYNEQFF. This chain joins TRBV11-3 and TRBJ2-1; 8 bases match TRBD2. This CDR3 has 15 amino acids. The V gene's germline CDR1 is SGHNT and CDR2 YENEEA. With V trimmed by 5 bases and J by 1 base, 4 bases remained unmatched.

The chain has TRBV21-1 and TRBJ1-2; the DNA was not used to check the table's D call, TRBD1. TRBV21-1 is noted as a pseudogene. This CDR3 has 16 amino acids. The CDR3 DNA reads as TGTGCCAGCATTAGGGACGGGGACAACTCGAACTATGGCTACACCTTC. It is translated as CASIRDGDNSNYGYTF.

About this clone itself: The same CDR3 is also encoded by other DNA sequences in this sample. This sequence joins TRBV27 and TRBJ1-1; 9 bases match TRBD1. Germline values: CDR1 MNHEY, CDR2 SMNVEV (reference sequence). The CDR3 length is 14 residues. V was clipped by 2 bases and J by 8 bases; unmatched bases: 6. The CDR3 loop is CASSLGTGRREAFF. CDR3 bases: TGTGCCAGCAGTTTAGGGACAGGGAGGAGAGAAGCTTTCTTT.

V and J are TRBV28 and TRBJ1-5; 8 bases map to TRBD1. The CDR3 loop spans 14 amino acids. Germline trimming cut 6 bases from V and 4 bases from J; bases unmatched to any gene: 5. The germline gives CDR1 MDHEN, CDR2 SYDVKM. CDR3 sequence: CASRDWTGNQPQHF. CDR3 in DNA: TGTGCCAGCAGAGACTGGACAGGGAATCAGCCCCAGCATTTT.

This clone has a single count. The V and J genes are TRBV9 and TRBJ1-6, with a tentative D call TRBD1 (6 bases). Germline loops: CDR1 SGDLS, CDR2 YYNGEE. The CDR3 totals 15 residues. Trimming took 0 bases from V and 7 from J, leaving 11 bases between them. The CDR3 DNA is TGTGCCAGCAGCGTAGGGGCAGGGACAAATTCACCCCTCCACTTT. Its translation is CASSVGAGTNSPLHF.

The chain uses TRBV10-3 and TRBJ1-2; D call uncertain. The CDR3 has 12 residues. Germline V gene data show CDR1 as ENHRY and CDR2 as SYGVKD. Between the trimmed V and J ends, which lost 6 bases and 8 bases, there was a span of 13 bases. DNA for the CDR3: TGTGCCATCAGCCCCGTGCCGGGAGGCTACACCTTC. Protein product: CAISPVPGGYTF.